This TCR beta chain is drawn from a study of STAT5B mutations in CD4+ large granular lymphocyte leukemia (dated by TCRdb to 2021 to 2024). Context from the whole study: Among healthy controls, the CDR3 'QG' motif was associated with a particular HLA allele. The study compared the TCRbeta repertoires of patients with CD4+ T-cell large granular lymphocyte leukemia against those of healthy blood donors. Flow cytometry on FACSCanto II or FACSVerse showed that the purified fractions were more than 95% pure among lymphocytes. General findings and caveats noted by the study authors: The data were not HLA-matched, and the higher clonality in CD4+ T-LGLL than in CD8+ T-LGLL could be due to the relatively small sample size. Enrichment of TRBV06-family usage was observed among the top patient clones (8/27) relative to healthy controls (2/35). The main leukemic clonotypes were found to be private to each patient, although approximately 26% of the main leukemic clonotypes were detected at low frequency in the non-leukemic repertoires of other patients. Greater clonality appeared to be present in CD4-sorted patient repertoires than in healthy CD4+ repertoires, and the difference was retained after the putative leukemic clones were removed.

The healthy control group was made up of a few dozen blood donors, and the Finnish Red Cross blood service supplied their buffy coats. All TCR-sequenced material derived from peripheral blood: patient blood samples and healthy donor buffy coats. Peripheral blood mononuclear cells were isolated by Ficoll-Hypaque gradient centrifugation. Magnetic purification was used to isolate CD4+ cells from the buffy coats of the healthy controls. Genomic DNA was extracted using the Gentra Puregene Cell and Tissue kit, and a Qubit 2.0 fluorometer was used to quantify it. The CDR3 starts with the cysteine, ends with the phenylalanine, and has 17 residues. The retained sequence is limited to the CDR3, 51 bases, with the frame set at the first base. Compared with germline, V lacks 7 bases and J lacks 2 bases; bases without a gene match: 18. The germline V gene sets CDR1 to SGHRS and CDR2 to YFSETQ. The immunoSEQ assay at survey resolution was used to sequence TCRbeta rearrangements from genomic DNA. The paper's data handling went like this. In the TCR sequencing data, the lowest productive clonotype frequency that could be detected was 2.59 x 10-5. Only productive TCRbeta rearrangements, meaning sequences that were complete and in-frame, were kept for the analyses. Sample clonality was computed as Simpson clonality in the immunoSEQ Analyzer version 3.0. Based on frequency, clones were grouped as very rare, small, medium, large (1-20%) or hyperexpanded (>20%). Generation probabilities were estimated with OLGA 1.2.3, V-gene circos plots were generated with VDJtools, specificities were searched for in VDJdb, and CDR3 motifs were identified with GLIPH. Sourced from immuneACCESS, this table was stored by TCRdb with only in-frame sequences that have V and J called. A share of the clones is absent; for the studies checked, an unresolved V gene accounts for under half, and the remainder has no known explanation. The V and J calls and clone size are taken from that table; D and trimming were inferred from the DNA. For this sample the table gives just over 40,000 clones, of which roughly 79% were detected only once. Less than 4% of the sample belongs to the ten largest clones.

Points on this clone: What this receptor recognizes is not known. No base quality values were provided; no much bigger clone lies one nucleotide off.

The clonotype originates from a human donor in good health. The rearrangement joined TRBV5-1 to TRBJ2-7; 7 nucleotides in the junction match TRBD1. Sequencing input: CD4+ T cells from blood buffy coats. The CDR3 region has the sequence CASRNLPQGVAPYEQYF. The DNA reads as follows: TGCGCCAGCCGCAATTTACCCCAGGGGGTAGCTCCCTACGAGCAGTACTTC.